This T cell receptor (beta chain) was identified in a study of regulatory T cells in long-lasting Graves disease listed by TCRdb under 2021. Describing the broader study: Persistent Graves' disease was defined as persistently positive TSH receptor autoantibodies together with antithyroid drug treatment for over 5 years. Persistent Graves' disease patients in the clinical cohort had taken antithyroid drugs for roughly 10 years on average. A total of around 35 samples underwent TCR sequencing: about 13 from persistent and roughly 20 from newly diagnosed Graves' disease patients. Patients with persistent Graves' disease were compared with patients with newly diagnosed Graves' disease using TCR sequencing and RNA sequencing of peripheral blood. The study was conducted in China and was registered as a clinical trial.

The meaning of the sample's time point label: persistent/refractory GD, antithyroid drugs over 5 years with positive TRAb. For both TCR sequencing and RNA sequencing, RNA was extracted from PBMCs in TRIzol. Graves' disease was diagnosed according to American Thyroid Association guidelines. Patients were recruited from an endocrinology department in Xi'an, China. From each patient, around 8.3 milliliters of peripheral blood was collected into an EDTA anticoagulant tube. PBMCs were isolated by Ficoll Paque Plus density gradient separation without further T cell sorting. An Agilent 2100 Bioanalyzer and agarose gel were used to assess RNA quality, and a NanoDrop 2000 was used to measure RNA concentration. This clonotype showed up many times. This clone's antigen is unknown. No base qualities exist here, and no much larger clone lies one base off it. Summary of the overall study and its limitations: The authors noted that the small sample size was a limitation that may lower accuracy. Peripheral blood alone was examined, since thyroid tissue, which constituted the primary lesion, could not be accessed. A larger number of public clonotypes was shared among persistent patients (approximately 2,600) than among newly diagnosed patients (roughly 930). Sequencing and analysis were limited to the TCR beta chain. Compared with newly diagnosed patients, patients with persistent Graves' disease had lower TCR Shannon entropy and fewer highly expanded clones, which suggests clonal expansion.

Receptor amplification or capture employed multiplex PCR. Reads for this sample came from an Illumina HiSeq 4000. iRepertoire HTBI primers and Arm-PCR amplification of CDR3 regions were used to construct TCR beta libraries. Gel purification was performed on PCR products prior to sequencing. The authors' analysis ran thus. Gene usage analysis of CDR3 amino acid clonotypes relied on the roughly 67 TRBV and 14 TRBJ segments identified across samples. Filtered high-quality paired reads were merged into contigs using COPE and FqMerger. Contigs were aligned with BLAST to IMGT TRBV, TRBD and TRBJ reference genes, and CDR3 was defined per IMGT. Clonotypes above 0.1% frequency were classified as highly expanded clones. Shannon entropy served as the measure of repertoire diversity, while the Gini coefficient captured V-J evenness. Clonotypes shared by more than one individual were considered public. In TCRdb, the public reads were trimmed at Q25 with fastp and aligned with MiXCR, with productive beta chains retained. Records with the same CDR3 protein are collapsed into one entry carrying the most frequent genes and DNA. TCRdb's processing, not the study's, gives the V and J calls here. This sample has approximately 400,000 distinct CDR3 sequences in its table, and about a quarter of those were observed once. Around 26% of the sample is held by the ten biggest clonotypes.

This sequence was found in a female donor with Graves disease. The sequenced sample was peripheral blood mononuclear cells (PBMCs), obtained when the disease was refractory, from a patient treated with antithyroid drugs.

The nucleotide sequence reads TGTGCCAGCAGGCCGACAGGGGGCTTCTACGGCTACACCTTC. Translated, it reads CASRPTGGFYGYTF. The rearrangement combines TRBV12-3 or TRBV12-4 with TRBJ1-2; TRBD1 agrees with 10 junctional bases. The junction shows trimming of 6 bases on V and 8 bases on J, and the gene matches do not reach 9 bases of it. The CDR3 runs 14 residues from the cysteine to the phenylalanine. This entry keeps only the CDR3 DNA: 42 bases, framed from base 1.